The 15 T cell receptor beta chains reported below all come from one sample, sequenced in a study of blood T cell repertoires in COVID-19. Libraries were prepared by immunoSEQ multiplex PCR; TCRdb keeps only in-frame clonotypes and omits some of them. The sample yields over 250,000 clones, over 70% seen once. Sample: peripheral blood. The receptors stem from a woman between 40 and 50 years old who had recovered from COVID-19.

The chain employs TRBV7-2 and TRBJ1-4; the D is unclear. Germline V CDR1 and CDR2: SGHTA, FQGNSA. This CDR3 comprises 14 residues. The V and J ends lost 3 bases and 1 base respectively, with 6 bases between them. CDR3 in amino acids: CASSFQLTNEKLFF. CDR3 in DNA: TGTGCCAGCAGCTTCCAGTTAACTAATGAAAAACTGTTTTTT.

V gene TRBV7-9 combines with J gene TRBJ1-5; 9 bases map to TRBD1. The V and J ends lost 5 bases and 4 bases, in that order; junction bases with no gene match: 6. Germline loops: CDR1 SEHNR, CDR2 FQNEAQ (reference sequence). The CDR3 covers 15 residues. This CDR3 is CASSPGDRENQPQHF. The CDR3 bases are TGTGCCAGCAGCCCAGGGGACAGGGAGAATCAGCCCCAGCATTTT.

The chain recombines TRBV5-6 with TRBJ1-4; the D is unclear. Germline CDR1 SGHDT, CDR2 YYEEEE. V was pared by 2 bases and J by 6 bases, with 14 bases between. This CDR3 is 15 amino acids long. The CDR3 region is CASSFFRGLDEKLFF. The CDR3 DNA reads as TGTGCCAGCAGCTTCTTTAGAGGCTTGGATGAAAAACTGTTTTTT. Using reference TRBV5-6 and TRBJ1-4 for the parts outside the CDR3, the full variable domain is DAGVTQSPTHLIKTRGQQVTLRCSPKSGHDTVSWYQQALGQGPQFIFQYYEEEERQRGNFPDRFSGHQFPNYSSELNVNALLLGDSALYLCASSFFRGLDEKLFFGSGTQLSVL.

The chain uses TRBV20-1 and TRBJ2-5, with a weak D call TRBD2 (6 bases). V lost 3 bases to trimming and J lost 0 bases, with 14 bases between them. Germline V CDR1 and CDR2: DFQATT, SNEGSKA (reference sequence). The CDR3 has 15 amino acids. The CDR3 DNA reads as TGCAGTGCTAGTTACGGGGGTCGGTACCAAGAGACCCAGTACTTC. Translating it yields CSASYGGRYQETQYF.

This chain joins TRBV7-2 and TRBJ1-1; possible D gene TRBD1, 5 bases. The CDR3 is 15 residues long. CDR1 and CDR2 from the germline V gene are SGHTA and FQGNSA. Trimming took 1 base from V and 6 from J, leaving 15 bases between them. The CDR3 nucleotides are TGTGCCAGCAGCTTAGTAGAGGGGTGGGGGGCTGAAGCTTTCTTT. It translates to CASSLVEGWGAEAFF.

CDR3 region: CASSLSHLNTEAFF. CDR3 in DNA: TGTGCCAGCAGTCTTAGTCACCTGAACACTGAAGCTTTCTTT. The J gene is TRBJ1-1, the V gene TRBV6-5; unclear D gene. V was cut by 5 bases and J by 0 bases, with 10 bases left in between. The germline V gene has CDR1 MNHEY and CDR2 SVGAGI. This CDR3 region has 14 residues.

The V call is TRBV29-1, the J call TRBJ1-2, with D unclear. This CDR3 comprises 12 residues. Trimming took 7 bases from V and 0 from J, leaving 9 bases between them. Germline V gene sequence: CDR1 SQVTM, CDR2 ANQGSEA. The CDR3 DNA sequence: TGCAGCGGGGAGTCGGCTAACTATGGCTACACCTTC. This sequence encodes CSGESANYGYTF.

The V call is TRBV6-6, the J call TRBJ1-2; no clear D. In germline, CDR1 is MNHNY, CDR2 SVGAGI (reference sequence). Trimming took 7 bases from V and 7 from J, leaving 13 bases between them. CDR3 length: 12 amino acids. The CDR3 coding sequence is TGTGCCAGCACTCCCGAGGGCTTTGGCTACACCTTC. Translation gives CASTPEGFGYTF.

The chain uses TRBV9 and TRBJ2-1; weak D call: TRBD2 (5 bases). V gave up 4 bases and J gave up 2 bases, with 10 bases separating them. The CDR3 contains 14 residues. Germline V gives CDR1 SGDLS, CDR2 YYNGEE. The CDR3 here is CASSPGEPYNEQFF. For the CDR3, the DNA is TGTGCCAGCAGCCCCGGGGAGCCCTACAATGAGCAGTTCTTC.

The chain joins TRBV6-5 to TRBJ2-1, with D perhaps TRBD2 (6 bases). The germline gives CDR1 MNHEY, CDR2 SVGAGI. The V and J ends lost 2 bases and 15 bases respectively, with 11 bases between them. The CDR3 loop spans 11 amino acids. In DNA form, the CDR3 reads TGTGCCAGCAGTTACGGGGGGAGTTGGTTCTTC. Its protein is CASSYGGSWFF.

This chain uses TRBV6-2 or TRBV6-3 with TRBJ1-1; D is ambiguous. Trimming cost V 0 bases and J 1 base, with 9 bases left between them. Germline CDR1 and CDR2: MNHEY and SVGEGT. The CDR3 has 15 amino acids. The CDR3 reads CASSYSTPKNTEAFF. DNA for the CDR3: TGTGCCAGCAGTTACTCCACTCCAAAGAACACTGAAGCTTTCTTT.

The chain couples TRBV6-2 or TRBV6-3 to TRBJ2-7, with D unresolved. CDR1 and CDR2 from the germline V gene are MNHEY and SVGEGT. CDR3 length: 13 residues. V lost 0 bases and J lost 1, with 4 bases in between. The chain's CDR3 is CASSYSISYEQYF. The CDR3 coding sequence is TGTGCCAGCAGTTACTCCATTTCCTACGAGCAGTACTTC.

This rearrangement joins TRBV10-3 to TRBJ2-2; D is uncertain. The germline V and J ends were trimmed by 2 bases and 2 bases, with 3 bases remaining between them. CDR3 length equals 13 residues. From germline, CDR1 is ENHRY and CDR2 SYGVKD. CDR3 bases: TGTGCCATCAGTGAGACAAACACCGGGGAGCTGTTTTTT. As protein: CAISETNTGELFF.

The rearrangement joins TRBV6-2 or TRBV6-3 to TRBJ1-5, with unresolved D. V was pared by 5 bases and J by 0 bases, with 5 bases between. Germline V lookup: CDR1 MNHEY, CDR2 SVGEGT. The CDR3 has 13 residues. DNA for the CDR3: TGTGCCAGCAGTGTATATAGCAATCAGCCCCAGCATTTT. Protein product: CASSVYSNQPQHF.

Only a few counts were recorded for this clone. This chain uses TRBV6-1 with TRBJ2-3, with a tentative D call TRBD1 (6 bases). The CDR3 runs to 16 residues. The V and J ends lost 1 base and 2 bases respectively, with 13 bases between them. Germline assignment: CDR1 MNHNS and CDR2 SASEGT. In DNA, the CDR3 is TGTGCCAGCAGTGAAGGAGGCAGGGGTTACACAGATACGCAGTATTTT. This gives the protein CASSEGGRGYTDTQYF.